This T cell receptor beta chain was sequenced for a study of blood T cell repertoires in COVID-19. Study-wide context: Acute-phase and convalescent COVID-19 samples originated in the United States, Italy and Spain.

V shed 5 bases and J 0 bases; nucleotides not matched to a gene: 8. The CDR3 spans 16 residues. The V gene's germline CDR1 is SGHAT and CDR2 FQNNGV. Authors' processing steps: From reference gene primer amplification, estimates of nucleated cell counts were derived. TCRdb's table, derived via immunoSEQ multiplex PCR, lists solely in-frame clones and lacks some. V and J calls and clone size are copied from that table; D and trimming were computed from the DNA. This table has about 220,000 clones, about three quarters appearing once. This clonotype originated in a woman in her sixties or seventies with acute or convalescent COVID-19. The chain is built from TRBV11-2 and TRBJ1-1, with TRBD1 matching 8 bases. Input material: peripheral blood. The CDR3 DNA reads TGTGCCAGCAGCCCGAGACAGGGGACAATGAACACTGAAGCTTTCTTT. Translating gives CASSPRQGTMNTEAFF.